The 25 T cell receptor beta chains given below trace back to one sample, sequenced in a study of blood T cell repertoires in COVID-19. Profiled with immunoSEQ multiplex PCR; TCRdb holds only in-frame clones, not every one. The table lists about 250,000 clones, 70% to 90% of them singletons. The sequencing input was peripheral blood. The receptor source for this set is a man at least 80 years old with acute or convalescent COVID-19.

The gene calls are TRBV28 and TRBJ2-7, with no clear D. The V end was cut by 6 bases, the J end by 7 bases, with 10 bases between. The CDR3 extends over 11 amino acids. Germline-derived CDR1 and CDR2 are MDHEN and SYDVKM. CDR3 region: CASSRYGEQYF. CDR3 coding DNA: TGTGCCAGCAGCCGCTACGGGGAGCAGTACTTC.

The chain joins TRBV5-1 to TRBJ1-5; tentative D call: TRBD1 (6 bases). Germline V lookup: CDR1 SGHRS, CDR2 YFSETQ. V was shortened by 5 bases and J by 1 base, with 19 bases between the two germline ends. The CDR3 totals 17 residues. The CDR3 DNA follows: TGCGCCAGCAGAAACAGGGTGTTGGGAGCGAGCAATCAGCCCCAGCATTTT. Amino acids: CASRNRVLGASNQPQHF.

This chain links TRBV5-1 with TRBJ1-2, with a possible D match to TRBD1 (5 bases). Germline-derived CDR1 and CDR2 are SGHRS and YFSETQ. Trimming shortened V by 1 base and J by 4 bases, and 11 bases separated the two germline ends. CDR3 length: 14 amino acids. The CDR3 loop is CASSLTAQGYGYTF. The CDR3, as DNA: TGCGCCAGCAGCTTGACAGCTCAGGGCTATGGCTACACCTTC.

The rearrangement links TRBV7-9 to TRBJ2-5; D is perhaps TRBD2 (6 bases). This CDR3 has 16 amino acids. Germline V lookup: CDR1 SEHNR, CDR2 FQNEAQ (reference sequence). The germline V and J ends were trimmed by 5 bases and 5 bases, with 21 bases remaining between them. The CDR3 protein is CASSGGSRRDWETQYF. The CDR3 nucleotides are TGTGCCAGCAGCGGGGGGTCTCGGCGGGACTGGGAGACCCAGTACTTC.

The CDR3 DNA reads as TGTGCCAGCAGTGGCGGGACTAGCGGGAATTTTTGGCGTGAGCAGTTCTTC. It specifies CASSGGTSGNFWREQFF. V and J are TRBV6-1 and TRBJ2-1, with 13 bases matching TRBD2. Germline V CDR1 and CDR2: MNHNS, SASEGT. The CDR3 length is 17 residues. J gave up 9 bases and V 4 bases, and 12 bases lay outside the gene matches.

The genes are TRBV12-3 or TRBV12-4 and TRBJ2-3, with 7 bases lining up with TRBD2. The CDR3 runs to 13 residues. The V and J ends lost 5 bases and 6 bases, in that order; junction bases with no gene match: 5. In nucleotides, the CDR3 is TGTGCCAGCAGTCCCCGGGAGGTGGATACGCAGTATTTT. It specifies CASSPREVDTQYF.

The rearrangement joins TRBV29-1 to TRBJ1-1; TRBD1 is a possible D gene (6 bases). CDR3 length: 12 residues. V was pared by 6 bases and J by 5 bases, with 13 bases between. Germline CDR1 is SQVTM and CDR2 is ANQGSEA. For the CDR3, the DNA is TGCAGCGTGACACAAGGGGGTACTGAAGCTTTCTTT. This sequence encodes CSVTQGGTEAFF.

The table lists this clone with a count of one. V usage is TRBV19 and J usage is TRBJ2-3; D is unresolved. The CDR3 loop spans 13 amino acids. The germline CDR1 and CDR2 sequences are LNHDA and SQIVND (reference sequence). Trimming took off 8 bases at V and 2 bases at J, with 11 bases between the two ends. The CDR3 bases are TGTGCCAGTGCCTCACAGATCACAGATACGCAGTATTTT. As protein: CASASQITDTQYF.

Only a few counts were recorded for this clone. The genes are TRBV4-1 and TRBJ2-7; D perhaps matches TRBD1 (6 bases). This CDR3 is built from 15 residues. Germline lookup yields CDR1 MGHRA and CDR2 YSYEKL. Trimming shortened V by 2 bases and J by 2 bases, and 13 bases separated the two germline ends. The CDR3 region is CASSQLAAGAYEQYF. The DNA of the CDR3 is TGCGCCAGCAGCCAACTTGCGGCAGGGGCCTACGAGCAGTACTTC.

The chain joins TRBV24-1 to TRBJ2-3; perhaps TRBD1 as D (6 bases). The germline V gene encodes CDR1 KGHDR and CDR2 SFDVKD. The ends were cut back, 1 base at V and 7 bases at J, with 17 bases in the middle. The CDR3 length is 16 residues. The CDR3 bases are TGTGCCACCAGTGATTTCGACCGCCAGGGGCGGTATACGCAGTATTTT. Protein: CATSDFDRQGRYTQYF.

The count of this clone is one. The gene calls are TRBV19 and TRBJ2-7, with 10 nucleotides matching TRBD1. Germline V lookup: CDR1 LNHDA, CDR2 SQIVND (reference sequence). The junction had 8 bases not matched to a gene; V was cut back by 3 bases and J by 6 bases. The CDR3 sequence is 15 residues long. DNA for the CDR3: TGTGCCAGTAGTATTCGACAGGGGGCTGTTTCCGAGCAGTACTTC. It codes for CASSIRQGAVSEQYF.

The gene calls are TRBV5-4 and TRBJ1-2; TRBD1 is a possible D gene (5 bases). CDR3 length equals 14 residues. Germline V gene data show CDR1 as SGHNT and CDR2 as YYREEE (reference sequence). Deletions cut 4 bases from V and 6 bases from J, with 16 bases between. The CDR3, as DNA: TGTGCCAGCAGCAGAAAGACAGAATTTAATGGCTACACCTTC. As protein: CASSRKTEFNGYTF.

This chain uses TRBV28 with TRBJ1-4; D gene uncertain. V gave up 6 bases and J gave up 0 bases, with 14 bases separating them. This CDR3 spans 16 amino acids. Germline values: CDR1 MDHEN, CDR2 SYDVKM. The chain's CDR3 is CASSSGGLTTNEKLFF. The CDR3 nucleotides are TGTGCCAGCAGCTCCGGAGGGCTTACAACTAATGAAAAACTGTTTTTT. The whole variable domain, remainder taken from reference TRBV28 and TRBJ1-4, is DVKVTQSSRYLVKRTGEKVFLECVQDMDHENMFWYRQDPGLGLRLIYFSYDVKMKEKGDIPEGYSVSREKKERFSLILESASTNQTSMYLCASSSGGLTTNEKLFFGSGTQLSVL.

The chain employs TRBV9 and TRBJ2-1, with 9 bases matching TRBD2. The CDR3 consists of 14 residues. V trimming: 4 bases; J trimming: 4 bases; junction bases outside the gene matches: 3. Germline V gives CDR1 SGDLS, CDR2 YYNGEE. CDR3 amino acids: CASSSSGAYNEQFF. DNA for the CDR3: TGTGCCAGCAGCTCTAGCGGGGCTTACAATGAGCAGTTCTTC.

The CDR3 DNA reads TGTGCCAGCAGTTACGCATCTTTCCAGGGATCACCCCTCCACTTT. It codes for CASSYASFQGSPLHF. The rearrangement links TRBV6-2 or TRBV6-3 to TRBJ1-6, with TRBD1 as a possible D gene (5 bases). The V end was cut by 2 bases, the J end by 10 bases, with 15 bases between. The CDR3 is made up of 15 amino acids. Germline V lookup: CDR1 MNHEY, CDR2 SVGEGT.

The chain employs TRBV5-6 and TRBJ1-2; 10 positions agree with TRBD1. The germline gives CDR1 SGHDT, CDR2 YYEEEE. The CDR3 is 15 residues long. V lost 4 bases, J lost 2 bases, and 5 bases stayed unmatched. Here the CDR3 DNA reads TGTGCCAGCAGCGCCGACAGGGGGCCCAACTATGGCTACACCTTC. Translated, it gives CASSADRGPNYGYTF.

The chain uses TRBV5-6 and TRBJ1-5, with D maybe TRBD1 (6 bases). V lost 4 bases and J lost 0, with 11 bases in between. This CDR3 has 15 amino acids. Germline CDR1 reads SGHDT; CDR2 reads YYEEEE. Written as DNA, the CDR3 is TGTGCCAGCAGCCAAAGGACAGTTAGCAATCAGCCCCAGCATTTT. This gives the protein CASSQRTVSNQPQHF.

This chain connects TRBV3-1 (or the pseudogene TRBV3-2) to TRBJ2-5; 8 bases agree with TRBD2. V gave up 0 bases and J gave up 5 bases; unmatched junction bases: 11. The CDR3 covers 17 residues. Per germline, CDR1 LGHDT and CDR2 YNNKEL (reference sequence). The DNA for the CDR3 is TGTGCCAGCAGCCAAGATAAGACTAGCGCCGTAAAGGAGACCCAGTACTTC. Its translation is CASSQDKTSAVKETQYF.

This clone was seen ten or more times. The CDR3 region has the DNA TGTGCCAGCAGCTTCCGGACAGGAAAGAGCGGTACCATATATTTT. This gives the protein CASSFRTGKSGTIYF. The chain joins TRBV5-6 to TRBJ1-3; 7 nucleotides align to TRBD1. The CDR3 has 15 residues. Germline values: CDR1 SGHDT, CDR2 YYEEEE. Trimming cost V 2 bases and J 10 bases; bases outside gene matches: 12.

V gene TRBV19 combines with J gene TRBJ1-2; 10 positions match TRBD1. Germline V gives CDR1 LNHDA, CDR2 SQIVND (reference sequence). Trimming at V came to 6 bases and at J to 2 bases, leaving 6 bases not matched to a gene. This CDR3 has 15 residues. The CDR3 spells CASRNPGQGNYGYTF. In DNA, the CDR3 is TGTGCCAGTAGAAATCCGGGACAGGGGAACTATGGCTACACCTTC.

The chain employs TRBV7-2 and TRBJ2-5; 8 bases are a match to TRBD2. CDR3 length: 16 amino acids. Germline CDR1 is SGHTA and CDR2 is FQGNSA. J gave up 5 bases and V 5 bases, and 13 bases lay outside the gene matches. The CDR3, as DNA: TGTGCCAGCAGCCCGGGGATAGCGGGACTTGTGGAGACCCAGTACTTC. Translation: CASSPGIAGLVETQYF.

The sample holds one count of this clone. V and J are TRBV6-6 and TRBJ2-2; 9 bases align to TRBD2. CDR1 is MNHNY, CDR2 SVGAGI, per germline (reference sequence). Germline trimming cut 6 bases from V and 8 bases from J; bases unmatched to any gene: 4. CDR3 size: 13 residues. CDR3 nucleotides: TGTGCCAGCAGCTCTAGCGGGGTGGGGGAGCTGTTTTTT. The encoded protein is CASSSSGVGELFF.

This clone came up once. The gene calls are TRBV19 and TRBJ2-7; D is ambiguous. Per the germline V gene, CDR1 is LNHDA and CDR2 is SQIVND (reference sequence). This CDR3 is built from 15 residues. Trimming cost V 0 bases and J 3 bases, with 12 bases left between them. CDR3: CASSIDSARYYEQYF. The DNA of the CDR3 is TGTGCCAGTAGTATAGATTCGGCTAGATACTACGAGCAGTACTTC.

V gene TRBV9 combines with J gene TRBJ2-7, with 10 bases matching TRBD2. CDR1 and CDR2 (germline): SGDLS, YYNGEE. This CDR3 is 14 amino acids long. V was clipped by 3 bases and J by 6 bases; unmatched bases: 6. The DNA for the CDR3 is TGTGCCAGCAGCGAGCAGAGCGGGAGGGGCGAGCAGTACTTC. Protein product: CASSEQSGRGEQYF. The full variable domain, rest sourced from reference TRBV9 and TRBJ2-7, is DSGVTQTPKHLITATGQRVTLRCSPRSGDLSVYWYQQSLDQGLQFLIQYYNGEERAKGNILERFSAQQFPDLHSELNLSSLELGDSALYFCASSEQSGRGEQYFGPGTRLTVT.

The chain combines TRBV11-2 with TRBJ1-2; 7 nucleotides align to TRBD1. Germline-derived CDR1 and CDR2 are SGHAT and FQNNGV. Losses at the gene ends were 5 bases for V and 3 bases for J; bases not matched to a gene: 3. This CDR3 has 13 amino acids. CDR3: CASSHGQDYGYTF. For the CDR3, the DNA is TGTGCCAGCAGCCACGGACAGGACTATGGCTACACCTTC. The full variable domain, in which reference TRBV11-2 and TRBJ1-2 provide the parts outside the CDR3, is EAGVAQSPRYKIIEKRQSVAFWCNPISGHATLYWYQQILGQGPKLLIQFQNNGVVDDSQLPKDRFSAERLKGVDSTLKIQPAKLEDSAVYLCASSHGQDYGYTFGSGTRLTVV.